The rows below give T cell receptor beta chains drawn from one sample of a study of shared clonotypes between healthy human individuals. Profiled with immunoSEQ multiplex PCR; TCRdb holds only in-frame clones, not every one. The repertoire includes around 940,000 clones, approximately 80% of them detected once, and over 1.3% sits in the top ten. Source material: memory CD4+ T cells sorted from blood. These receptors all stem from a man aged 18-30 years in good health. CDR3s include the opening cysteine and the closing phenylalanine or tryptophan. A D gene is named only where the DNA matches it firmly. Clone size is shown for a subset of rows, as once, few, many or a class of expanded clone.

J gene | D gene | clone size | V gene | CDR3 DNA | CDR3 protein
TRBJ2-1 | TRBD2 | few | TRBV5-8 | TGTGCCAGCACAGGGCTAGCGGGAGTGTCTTACAATGAGCAGTTCTTC | CASTGLAGVSYNEQFF
TRBJ2-1 | TRBD2 | once | TRBV29-1 | TGCAGCGTTGAATGGACTAGCGGGAGTAGGTATGAGCAGTTCTTC | CSVEWTSGSRYEQFF
TRBJ2-1 | . | . | TRBV5-4 | TGTGCCAGCACCGAAGGGGGGCGAGCCTCCTACAATGAGCAGTTCTTC | CASTEGGRASYNEQFF
TRBJ1-1 | . | . | TRBV5-1 | TGCGCCAGCAGCTTGGGACAGCAATACACTGAAGCTTTCTTT | CASSLGQQYTEAFF
TRBJ2-1 | . | . | TRBV29-1 | TGCAGCGTTGAAGGGAGGCTGTACAATGAGCAGTTCTTC | CSVEGRLYNEQFF
TRBJ2-7 | TRBD2 | . | TRBV30 | TGTGCCTGGAAGGGCCCCCAGGGACTATACGAGCAGTACTTC | CAWKGPQGLYEQYF
TRBJ1-1 | . | . | TRBV18 | TGTGCCAGCTCACCACTATTGAACACTGAAGCTTTCTTT | CASSPLLNTEAFF
TRBJ1-4 | TRBD1 | . | TRBV6-4 | TGTGCCAGCAGCCTTCTCAAACAGGGGGTGGGCGAAAAACTGTTTTTT | CASSLLKQGVGEKLFF
TRBJ2-6 | . | once | TRBV4-1 | TGCGCCAGCAGCCAAGAGACATTCTCTGGGGCCAACGTCCTGACTTTC | CASSQETFSGANVLTF
TRBJ1-6 | TRBD1 | once | TRBV6-1 | TGTGCCAGCAGGGAATGGACAGGGAATAATTCACCCCTCCACTTT | CASREWTGNNSPLHF